This T cell receptor (beta chain) was documented in a study of T cell changes during pregnancy in multiple sclerosis. The germline V and J ends were trimmed by 0 bases and 8 bases, with 11 bases remaining between them. CDR3 length: 13 amino acids. Per the germline V gene, CDR1 is SGDLS and CDR2 is YYNGEE. Produced via immunoSEQ multiplex PCR; TCRdb's table is partial and in-frame only. The sample yields approximately 100,000 clones, more than 85% seen once. The chain has TRBV9 and TRBJ1-1; maybe TRBD1 (6 bases). This receptor was obtained from a female donor with multiple sclerosis, enrolled in a pregnancy study. This specimen consisted of peripheral blood, obtained in the second trimester of pregnancy. The CDR3 nucleotides are TGTGCCAGCAGCGTAGCGGGGGGGGCCGAAGCTTTCTTT. It yields the protein CASSVAGGAEAFF.